These T cell receptor beta chains were read from a single sample in a study of long-term antiretroviral therapy in people with HIV. The data were produced by immunoSEQ multiplex PCR, yet TCRdb's version contains in-frame clones alone and is incomplete. The sample holds fewer than 40,000 clones; around 94% are singletons and the top ten take about 4%. The sequencing here drew on unsorted PBMCs, taken around 5.5 years after starting antiretroviral therapy. The receptors originated from a woman aged 50 to 60 with HIV. Both conserved end residues are part of each CDR3. A D gene is named only where the DNA matches it firmly. The listing skips clone size in some rows; elsewhere it reads once, few, many or a size class.

>TRBJ1-6|13|TRBV5-1|-|-
TGCGCCAGCAGCTCCAGTAACGATTCACCCCTCCACTTT
CASSSSNDSPLHF
>TRBJ2-7|14|TRBV30|-|TRBD1
TGTGCCTGGAGCGACAGGGGAGGAACCTACGAGCAGTACTTC
CAWSDRGGTYEQYF
>TRBJ1-5|14|TRBV2|-|-
TGTGCCAGCAGACCCGACGGGGGCAATCAGCCCCAGCATTTT
CASRPDGGNQPQHF
>TRBJ2-7|15|TRBV5-6|-|-
TGTGCCAGCAGCCAACTAGGACAGCCCTCCTACGAGCAGTACTTC
CASSQLGQPSYEQYF
>TRBJ2-1|16|TRBV5-1|-|TRBD2
TGCGCCAGCAGCCCTGGGGGGACTAGCGCTATCAATGAGCAGTTCTTC
CASSPGGTSAINEQFF
>TRBJ2-5|13|TRBV5-4|-|TRBD1
TGTGCCAGCAGCATTGAGGGGGCAGAGACCCAGTACTTC
CASSIEGAETQYF
>TRBJ2-5|16|TRBV15|-|-
TGTGCCACCAGCAGAGGGGGGGGCGGAGTAGGGGAGACCCAGTACTTC
CATSRGGGGVGETQYF
>TRBJ2-3|18|TRBV11-3|-|TRBD2
TGTGCCAGCAGCTCCTCATGGGGTAGCGGGGAAAGAACAGATACGCAGTATTTT
CASSSSWGSGERTDTQYF
>TRBJ1-5|14|TRBV30|-|-
TGTGCCTGGAGTGTCGGTTATGGCAATCAGCCCCAGCATTTT
CAWSVGYGNQPQHF
>TRBJ2-1|13|TRBV11-3|once|-
TGTGCCAGCAGCTTAGGTGGAGGGGGGGAGCAGTTCTTC
CASSLGGGGEQFF
>TRBJ1-2|13|TRBV5-4|once|-
TGTGCCAGCAGCTCCCAGGGGAGCGACGGCTACACCTTC
CASSSQGSDGYTF
>TRBJ1-1|12|TRBV29-1|-|-
TGCAGCGTTGTTCCCATGAACACTGAAGCTTTCTTT
CSVVPMNTEAFF
>TRBJ1-4|15|TRBV15|once|-
TGTGCCACCAGCCCCCACTCGGGTCAACGGGAAAAACTGTTTTTT
CATSPHSGQREKLFF
>TRBJ2-7|15|TRBV7-9|-|-
TGTGCCAGCAGCCCCGGCGGGCGCCCCTCCTACGAGCAGTACTTC
CASSPGGRPSYEQYF
>TRBJ2-7|13|TRBV7-6|-|-
TGTGCCAGCAGCTCCCTCCCTAGGAACGAGCAGTACTTC
CASSSLPRNEQYF
>TRBJ2-2|16|TRBV5-5|-|-
TGTGCCAGCAGCTTGTGGTCCGACACTTCCACCGGGGAGCTGTTTTTT
CASSLWSDTSTGELFF
>TRBJ1-5|17|TRBV5-8|once|TRBD1
TGTGCCAGCAGCTTGGCCAGGGGGACAGACGGCAATCAGCCCCAGCATTTT
CASSLARGTDGNQPQHF
>TRBJ1-2|13|TRBV5-6|-|-
TGTGCCAGCAGCTTGGTACAGGGTGATGGCTACACCTTC
CASSLVQGDGYTF
>TRBJ2-2|15|TRBV9|-|-
TGTGCCAGCAGCGTAGTAGGTAGGGACACCGGGGAGCTGTTTTTT
CASSVVGRDTGELFF
>TRBJ2-3|15|TRBV10-1|-|TRBD1
TGCGCCAGCAGTGATCGGGGACAGGGGACAGATACGCAGTATTTT
CASSDRGQGTDTQYF
>TRBJ1-5|15|TRBV6-6|-|TRBD1
TGTGCCAGCAGGCGGGACAGGAATGGCAATCAGCCCCAGCATTTT
CASRRDRNGNQPQHF
>TRBJ1-2|14|TRBV5-1|-|-
TGCGCCAGCAGCTTGGAAAGGGAATCGAATGGCTACACCTTC
CASSLERESNGYTF
>TRBJ1-2|11|TRBV6-1|-|-
TGTGCCAGCAGTGAAGGCTATGGCTACACCTTC
CASSEGYGYTF
>TRBJ2-1|13|TRBV5-4|-|-
TGTGCCAGCAGCTTGGGCAGGGTGAATGAGCAGTTCTTC
CASSLGRVNEQFF
>TRBJ2-3|15|TRBV10-2|-|TRBD2
TGCGCCAGCAGAACGACTAGCGGGGGGGACGGGACGCAGTATTTT
CASRTTSGGDGTQYF
>TRBJ1-1|14|TRBV15|-|-
TGTGCCACCAGCAAAAGGGACGGGAACACTGAAGCTTTCTTT
CATSKRDGNTEAFF
>TRBJ2-2|18|TRBV23-1|-|TRBD2
TGCGCCAGCTGCCCCGGGACTAGCGCCACGGTTTTTACCGGGGAGCTGTTTTTT
CASCPGTSATVFTGELFF
>TRBJ2-2|15|TRBV6-5|-|-
TGTGCCAGCAGTTACAAGCGGAGGAACACCGGGGAGCTGTTTTTT
CASSYKRRNTGELFF
>TRBJ2-5|13|TRBV29-1|-|-
TGCAGCGTTGTCCCGACCCCTTTAGAGACCCAGTACTTC
CSVVPTPLETQYF
>TRBJ2-2|16|TRBV5-1|-|-
TGCGCCAGCAGCTTGGTACTAGTAAGTTCAACCGGGGAGCTGTTTTTT
CASSLVLVSSTGELFF
>TRBJ1-1|12|TRBV6-5|once|-
TGTGCCAGCACCTCCTGGAGGGGAGAAGCTTTCTTT
CASTSWRGEAFF
>TRBJ1-2|15|TRBV5-1|-|-
TGCGCCAGCGAACCTATGCCGGGACGCGAGAATGGCTACACCTTC
CASEPMPGRENGYTF
>TRBJ2-3|12|TRBV5-5|-|-
TGTGCCAGCAGCTTGCAGGGTGATACGCAGTATTTT
CASSLQGDTQYF
>TRBJ2-7|12|TRBV5-4|-|-
TGTGCCAGCAGCCCCACCGAGGGCGAGCAGTACTTC
CASSPTEGEQYF
>TRBJ2-1|17|TRBV11-2|-|-
TGTGCCAGCAGCCCATGGGGGGGGCAGAGCTCCTACAATGAGCAGTTCTTC
CASSPWGGQSSYNEQFF
>TRBJ1-1|12|TRBV5-4|-|-
TGTGCCAGCAGCTGGGGGGGCACTGAAGCTTTCTTT
CASSWGGTEAFF
>TRBJ2-5|12|TRBV6-6|-|-
TGTGCCAGCAGTTACTCGGCGGAGACCCAGTACTTC
CASSYSAETQYF
>TRBJ2-1|14|TRBV11-3|-|TRBD2
TGTGCCAGCAGCCGCCGGGGCGGGGGGGAAGGGCAGTTCTTC
CASSRRGGGEGQFF
>TRBJ2-3|16|TRBV4-1|-|TRBD2
TGCGCCAGCAGCCAAAGTCTAGCGGGGTTCACAGATACGCAGTATTTT
CASSQSLAGFTDTQYF
>TRBJ2-3|12|TRBV7-2|-|-
TGTGCCAGCAGCTTACCCAGGGATACGCAGTATTTT
CASSLPRDTQYF
>TRBJ1-3|15|TRBV9|-|-
TGTGCCAGCAGCGTACGGGGGGGCTCTGGAAACACCATATATTTT
CASSVRGGSGNTIYF
>TRBJ1-2|14|TRBV10-3|-|-
TGTGCCATCAAAGGTAGTTCTTCCGGGTATGGCTACACCTTC
CAIKGSSSGYGYTF
>TRBJ2-1|15|TRBV11-2|-|-
TGTGCCAGCAGCTCCTCGGACAGTATGGCTACGGAGCAGTTCTTC
CASSSSDSMATEQFF
>TRBJ1-2|15|TRBV6-1|few|-
TGTGCCAGCAGTGAAGGTCGCCGACTACTCTATGGCTACACCTTC
CASSEGRRLLYGYTF
>TRBJ1-3|14|TRBV27|-|-
TGTGCCAGCAGTTTATCTGGGGCTGGAAACACCATATATTTT
CASSLSGAGNTIYF
>TRBJ2-5|15|TRBV7-9|-|-
TGTGCCAGCAGCCACCCTGCTGGGGGGACGGAGACCCAGTACTTC
CASSHPAGGTETQYF
>TRBJ2-3|14|TRBV19|-|TRBD2
TGTGCCAGTAGCGAGCGGGGGGTCACAGATACGCAGTATTTT
CASSERGVTDTQYF
>TRBJ1-6|11|TRBV12-5|-|-
TGTGCTAGTGGTCCCGATTCACCCCTCCACTTT
CASGPDSPLHF
>TRBJ2-1|15|TRBV7-3|-|TRBD1
TGTGCCAGCAGCTTGGGACAGGGGGCCTACAATGAGCAGTTCTTC
CASSLGQGAYNEQFF
>TRBJ2-7|13|TRBV5-1|-|-
TGCGCCAGCAGCCAGGACGGCTCCTACGAGCAGTACTTC
CASSQDGSYEQYF
>TRBJ2-1|16|TRBV5-3|-|TRBD2
TGTGCCAGAAGCCCGGATAGCGGGGGGTTGGACAATGAGCAGTTCTTC
CARSPDSGGLDNEQFF
>TRBJ1-6|14|TRBV5-4|-|-
TGTGCCAGCAGCACTCAGGGGCAAGTGGGTCCTTTCCACTTT
CASSTQGQVGPFHF
>TRBJ1-6|14|TRBV19|-|-
TGTGCCAGTAGTATCTCCGGCAAGAGTTCACCCCTCCACTTT
CASSISGKSSPLHF